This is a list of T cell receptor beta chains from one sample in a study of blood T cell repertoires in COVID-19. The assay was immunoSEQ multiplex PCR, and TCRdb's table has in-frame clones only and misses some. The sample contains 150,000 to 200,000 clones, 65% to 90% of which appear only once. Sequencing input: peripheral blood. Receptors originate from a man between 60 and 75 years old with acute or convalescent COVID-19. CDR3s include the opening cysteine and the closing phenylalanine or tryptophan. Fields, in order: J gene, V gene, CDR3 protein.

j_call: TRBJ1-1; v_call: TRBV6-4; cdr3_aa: CASSDLKKGQGAGTEAFF
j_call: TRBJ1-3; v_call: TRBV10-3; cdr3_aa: CAISGLSQASGNTIYF
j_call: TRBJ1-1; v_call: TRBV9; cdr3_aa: CASSLLQGNTEAFF
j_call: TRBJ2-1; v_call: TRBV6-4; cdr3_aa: CASSDWREGVYEQFF
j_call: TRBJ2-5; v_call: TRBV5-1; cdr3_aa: CASSFPGEGREETQYF
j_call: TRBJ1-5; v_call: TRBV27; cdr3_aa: CASSLLTGTGANQPQHF
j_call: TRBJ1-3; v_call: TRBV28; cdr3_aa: CASSLGGGGNTIYF
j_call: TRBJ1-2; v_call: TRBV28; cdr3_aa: CASSGQRGQTTSFSPSNYGYTF
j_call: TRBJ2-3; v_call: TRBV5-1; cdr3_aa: CASSPSRGGTDTQYF
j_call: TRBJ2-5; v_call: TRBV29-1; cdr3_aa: CSVAGGQETQYF
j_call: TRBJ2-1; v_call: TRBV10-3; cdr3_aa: CGAGAAYNEQFF